This T cell receptor (beta chain) appears in the sequencing data of a study of blood T cells in healthy people across ages. Study conclusions and caveats: Age advanced and TCR beta diversity per million T cells fell, roughly linearly.

The use of a sample-barcoded 5' primer and a J-beta primer mix characterized a second PCR of roughly 7 to 11 cycles. TCRdb fed the 5' RACE reads into MiXCR, producing one record per CDR3 protein. Seen here are about 970,000 distinct CDR3 sequences, 45% to 60% observed once, and the top ten hold about a fifth. This clonotype was detected ten times or more. The antigen remains unidentified. Looked up from germline, CDR1 is SGHRS and CDR2 is YFSETQ. The ends lost 3 bases at V and 3 bases at J; junction bases unmatched: 6. There are 15 residues in the CDR3. This receptor was identified in a woman aged 55-69 years in good health. The chain recombines TRBV5-1 with TRBJ2-7; 10 nucleotides match TRBD2. Material: blood. In DNA form, the CDR3 reads TGCGCCAGCAGCTGGGGGACTAGCGCCGACTACGAGCAGTACTTC. Translating gives CASSWGTSADYEQYF.